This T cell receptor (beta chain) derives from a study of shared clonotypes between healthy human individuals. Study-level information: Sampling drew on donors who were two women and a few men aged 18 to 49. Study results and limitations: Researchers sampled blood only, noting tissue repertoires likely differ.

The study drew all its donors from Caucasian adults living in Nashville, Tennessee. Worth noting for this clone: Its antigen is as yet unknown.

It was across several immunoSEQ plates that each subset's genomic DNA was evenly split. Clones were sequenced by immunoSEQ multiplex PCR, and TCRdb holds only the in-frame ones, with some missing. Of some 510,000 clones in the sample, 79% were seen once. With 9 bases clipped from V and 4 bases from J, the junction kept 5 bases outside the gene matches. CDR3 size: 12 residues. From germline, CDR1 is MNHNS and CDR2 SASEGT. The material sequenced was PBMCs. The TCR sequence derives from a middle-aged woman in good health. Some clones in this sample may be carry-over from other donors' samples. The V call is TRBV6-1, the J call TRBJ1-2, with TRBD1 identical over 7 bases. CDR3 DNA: TGTGCCAGTCGGGGGACAGCCTATGGCTACACCTTC. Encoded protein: CASRGTAYGYTF.